A single sample gave rise to the 7 T cell receptor beta chains below, sequenced in a study of blood T cells in healthy people across ages. Next came a second PCR, run for about 6 to 12 cycles, which used a sample-barcoded 5' primer along with a J-beta primer mix. TCRdb recomputed calls from the 5' RACE reads with MiXCR, one row per CDR3 protein. This sample has 450,000 to 650,000 distinct CDR3 sequences; less than 25% occur once, and the top ten carry less than 9%. In addition, the sample was reused for a study of T cells of mothers and their children.

The sequencing sample was made of blood. These receptors all come from a boy younger than 18 in good health.

This sequence joins TRBV13 and TRBJ2-5; TRBD2 matches at 7 bases. The CDR3 consists of 16 residues. J was trimmed by 0 bases and V by 2 bases; bases with no gene match: 6. CDR1 is PRHDT, CDR2 FYEKMQ, per germline (reference sequence). The CDR3 here is CASSLFGGGNQETQYF. In DNA, the CDR3 is TGTGCCAGCAGCTTATTTGGCGGGGGAAACCAAGAGACCCAGTACTTC.

A remark on this clonotype: The missing conserved phenylalanine or tryptophan at the end of this CDR3 makes a read error likely. This sequence joins TRBV7-9 and TRBJ2-1, with D maybe TRBD2 (6 bases). The CDR3 spans 14 residues. Trimming left V 2 bases short and J 6 bases short, with 11 bases between. The germline V gene has CDR1 SEHNR and CDR2 FQNEAQ (reference sequence). The CDR3 reads CASSLSGTSNEQFI. The CDR3 nucleotides are TGTGCCAGCAGCTTAAGTGGGACTTCCAATGAGCAGTTCATC.

This clonotype turned up a few times. V gene TRBV7-9 combines with J gene TRBJ1-2; D gene unclear. Germline V lookup: CDR1 SEHNR, CDR2 FQNEAQ (reference sequence). The CDR3 runs 11 residues. The ends were cut back, 1 base at V and 11 bases at J, with 8 bases in the middle. DNA of the CDR3: TGTGCCAGCAGCTTAGATATGGATTACACCTTC. Residues: CASSLDMDYTF.

CDR3 nucleotide sequence: TGTGCCAGCATCAGACAGGGGAATCAGCCCCAGCATTTT. Amino acid sequence: CASIRQGNQPQHF. The J gene is TRBJ1-5, the V gene TRBV28, with 8 bases fitting TRBD1. The CDR3 totals 13 residues. With V trimmed by 7 bases and J by 4 bases, 3 bases remained unmatched. Per germline, CDR1 MDHEN and CDR2 SYDVKM.

This clonotype showed up just a few times. The rearrangement uses TRBV20-1 and TRBJ2-5, with D perhaps TRBD2 (5 bases). The J call may be in error: the DNA end matches TRBJ2-7 better. The CDR3 runs to 13 residues. Germline V lookup: CDR1 DFQATT, CDR2 SNEGSKA (reference sequence). DNA of the CDR3: TGCAGTGCTAGCGGGGAGAGCTCCTACGAGCAGTACTTC. It is translated as CSASGESSYEQYF.

The table lists this clonotype with a few counts. This sequence joins TRBV6-5 and TRBJ1-1, with D unresolved. V shed 4 bases and J shed 3 bases, with 12 bases lying between them. Germline V gene data show CDR1 as MNHEY and CDR2 as SVGAGI. CDR3 length: 14 amino acids. The chain's CDR3 is CASSSQSADTEAFF. The CDR3 region has the DNA TGTGCCAGCAGTTCACAGTCGGCGGACACTGAAGCTTTCTTT.

There are many counts of this clonotype. This sequence joins TRBV29-1 and TRBJ2-7; no firm D call. V was cut by 4 bases and J by 5 bases, with 9 bases left in between. CDR3 length: 11 residues. Germline CDR1 reads SQVTM; CDR2 reads ANQGSEA. Written as DNA, the CDR3 is TGCAGCGTTGTTGGGGATAACGAGCAGTACTTC. It yields the protein CSVVGDNEQYF.